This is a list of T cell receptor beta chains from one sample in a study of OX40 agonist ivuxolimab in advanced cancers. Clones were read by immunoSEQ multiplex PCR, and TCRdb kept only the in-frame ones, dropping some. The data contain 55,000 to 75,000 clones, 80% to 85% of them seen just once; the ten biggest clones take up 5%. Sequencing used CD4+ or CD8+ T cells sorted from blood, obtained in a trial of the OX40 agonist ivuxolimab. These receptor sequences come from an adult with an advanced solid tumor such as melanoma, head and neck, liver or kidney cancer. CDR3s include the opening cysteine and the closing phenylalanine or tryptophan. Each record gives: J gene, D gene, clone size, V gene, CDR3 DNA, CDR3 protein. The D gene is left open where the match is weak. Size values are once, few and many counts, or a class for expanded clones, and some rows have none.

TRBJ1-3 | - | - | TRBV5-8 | TGTGCCAGCAGCTTGCGACTGAACAGAAACACCATATATTTT | CASSLRLNRNTIYF
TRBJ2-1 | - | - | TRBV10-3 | TGTGCCACTTCGGAGGTGAACGAGCAGTTCTTC | CATSEVNEQFF
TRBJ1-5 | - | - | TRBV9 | TGTGCCAGCAGCGTAGTGGGCAATCAGCCCCAGCATTTT | CASSVVGNQPQHF
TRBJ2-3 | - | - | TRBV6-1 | TGTGCCAGCAGTGAAGCGCGCCTCGGGACAGATACGCAGTATTTT | CASSEARLGTDTQYF
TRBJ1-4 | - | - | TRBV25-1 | TGTGCCAGCAGTGGCACGACGGCTGCAACTAATGAAAAACTGTTTTTT | CASSGTTAATNEKLFF
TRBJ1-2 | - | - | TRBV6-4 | TGTGCCAGCAGTGACGGGAACAAAGGGACCTATGGCTACACCTTC | CASSDGNKGTYGYTF
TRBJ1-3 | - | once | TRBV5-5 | TGTGCCAGCAGCAAACGACAGCTGGAGGGAAACACCATATATTTT | CASSKRQLEGNTIYF
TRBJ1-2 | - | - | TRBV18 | TGTGCCAGCTCACCGGACCTACAGGCGGGCTACACCTTC | CASSPDLQAGYTF
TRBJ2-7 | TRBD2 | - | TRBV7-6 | TGTGCCAGCAGCCCCTCGACTAGCGGGAGCACTGCCTACGAGCAGTACTTC | CASSPSTSGSTAYEQYF
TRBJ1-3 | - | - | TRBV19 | TGTGCCAGTAGTCCAGGGATCGGAAACACCATATATTTT | CASSPGIGNTIYF
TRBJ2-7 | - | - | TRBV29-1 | TGCAGCGTTCTACATCCGACAGGTACCTACGAGCAGTACTTC | CSVLHPTGTYEQYF
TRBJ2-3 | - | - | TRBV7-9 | TGTGCCAGCAGCTCCGCAGGCACAGATACGCAGTATTTT | CASSSAGTDTQYF
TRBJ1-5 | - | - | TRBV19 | TGTGCCAGTAGTAAACTTGGGACCACGCGGCCCCAGCATTTT | CASSKLGTTRPQHF
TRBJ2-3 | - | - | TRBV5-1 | TGCGCCAGCAGGCAGACCGGCACAGATACGCAGTATTTT | CASRQTGTDTQYF
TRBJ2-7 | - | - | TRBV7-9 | TGTGCCAGCAGCTTTAGGGACACCTTGTACGAGCAGTACTTC | CASSFRDTLYEQYF
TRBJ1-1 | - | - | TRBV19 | TGTGCCAGTAGTATCGGGGGGCCGGCTTTCTTT | CASSIGGPAFF
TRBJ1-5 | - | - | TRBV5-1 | TGCGCCAGCAGCTTGGTACCGGGAGGGCATCAGCCCCAGCATTTT | CASSLVPGGHQPQHF
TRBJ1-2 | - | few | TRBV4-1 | TGCGCCAGCAGCCAGACGGGGTATGGCTACACCTTC | CASSQTGYGYTF
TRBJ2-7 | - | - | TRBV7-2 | TGTGCCAGCAGCTTAGGCCCGGAAACCTACGAGCAGTACTTC | CASSLGPETYEQYF
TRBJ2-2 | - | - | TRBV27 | TGTGCCAGCAGTTTATGGAGTATCAGAGACGCCGGGGAGCTGTTTTTT | CASSLWSIRDAGELFF
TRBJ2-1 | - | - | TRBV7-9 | TGTGCCAGCAGCAGGGACTACAATGAGCAGTTCTTC | CASSRDYNEQFF
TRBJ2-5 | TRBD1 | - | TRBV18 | TGTGCCAGCTCACAACGACAGGGAGAGACCCAGTACTTC | CASSQRQGETQYF